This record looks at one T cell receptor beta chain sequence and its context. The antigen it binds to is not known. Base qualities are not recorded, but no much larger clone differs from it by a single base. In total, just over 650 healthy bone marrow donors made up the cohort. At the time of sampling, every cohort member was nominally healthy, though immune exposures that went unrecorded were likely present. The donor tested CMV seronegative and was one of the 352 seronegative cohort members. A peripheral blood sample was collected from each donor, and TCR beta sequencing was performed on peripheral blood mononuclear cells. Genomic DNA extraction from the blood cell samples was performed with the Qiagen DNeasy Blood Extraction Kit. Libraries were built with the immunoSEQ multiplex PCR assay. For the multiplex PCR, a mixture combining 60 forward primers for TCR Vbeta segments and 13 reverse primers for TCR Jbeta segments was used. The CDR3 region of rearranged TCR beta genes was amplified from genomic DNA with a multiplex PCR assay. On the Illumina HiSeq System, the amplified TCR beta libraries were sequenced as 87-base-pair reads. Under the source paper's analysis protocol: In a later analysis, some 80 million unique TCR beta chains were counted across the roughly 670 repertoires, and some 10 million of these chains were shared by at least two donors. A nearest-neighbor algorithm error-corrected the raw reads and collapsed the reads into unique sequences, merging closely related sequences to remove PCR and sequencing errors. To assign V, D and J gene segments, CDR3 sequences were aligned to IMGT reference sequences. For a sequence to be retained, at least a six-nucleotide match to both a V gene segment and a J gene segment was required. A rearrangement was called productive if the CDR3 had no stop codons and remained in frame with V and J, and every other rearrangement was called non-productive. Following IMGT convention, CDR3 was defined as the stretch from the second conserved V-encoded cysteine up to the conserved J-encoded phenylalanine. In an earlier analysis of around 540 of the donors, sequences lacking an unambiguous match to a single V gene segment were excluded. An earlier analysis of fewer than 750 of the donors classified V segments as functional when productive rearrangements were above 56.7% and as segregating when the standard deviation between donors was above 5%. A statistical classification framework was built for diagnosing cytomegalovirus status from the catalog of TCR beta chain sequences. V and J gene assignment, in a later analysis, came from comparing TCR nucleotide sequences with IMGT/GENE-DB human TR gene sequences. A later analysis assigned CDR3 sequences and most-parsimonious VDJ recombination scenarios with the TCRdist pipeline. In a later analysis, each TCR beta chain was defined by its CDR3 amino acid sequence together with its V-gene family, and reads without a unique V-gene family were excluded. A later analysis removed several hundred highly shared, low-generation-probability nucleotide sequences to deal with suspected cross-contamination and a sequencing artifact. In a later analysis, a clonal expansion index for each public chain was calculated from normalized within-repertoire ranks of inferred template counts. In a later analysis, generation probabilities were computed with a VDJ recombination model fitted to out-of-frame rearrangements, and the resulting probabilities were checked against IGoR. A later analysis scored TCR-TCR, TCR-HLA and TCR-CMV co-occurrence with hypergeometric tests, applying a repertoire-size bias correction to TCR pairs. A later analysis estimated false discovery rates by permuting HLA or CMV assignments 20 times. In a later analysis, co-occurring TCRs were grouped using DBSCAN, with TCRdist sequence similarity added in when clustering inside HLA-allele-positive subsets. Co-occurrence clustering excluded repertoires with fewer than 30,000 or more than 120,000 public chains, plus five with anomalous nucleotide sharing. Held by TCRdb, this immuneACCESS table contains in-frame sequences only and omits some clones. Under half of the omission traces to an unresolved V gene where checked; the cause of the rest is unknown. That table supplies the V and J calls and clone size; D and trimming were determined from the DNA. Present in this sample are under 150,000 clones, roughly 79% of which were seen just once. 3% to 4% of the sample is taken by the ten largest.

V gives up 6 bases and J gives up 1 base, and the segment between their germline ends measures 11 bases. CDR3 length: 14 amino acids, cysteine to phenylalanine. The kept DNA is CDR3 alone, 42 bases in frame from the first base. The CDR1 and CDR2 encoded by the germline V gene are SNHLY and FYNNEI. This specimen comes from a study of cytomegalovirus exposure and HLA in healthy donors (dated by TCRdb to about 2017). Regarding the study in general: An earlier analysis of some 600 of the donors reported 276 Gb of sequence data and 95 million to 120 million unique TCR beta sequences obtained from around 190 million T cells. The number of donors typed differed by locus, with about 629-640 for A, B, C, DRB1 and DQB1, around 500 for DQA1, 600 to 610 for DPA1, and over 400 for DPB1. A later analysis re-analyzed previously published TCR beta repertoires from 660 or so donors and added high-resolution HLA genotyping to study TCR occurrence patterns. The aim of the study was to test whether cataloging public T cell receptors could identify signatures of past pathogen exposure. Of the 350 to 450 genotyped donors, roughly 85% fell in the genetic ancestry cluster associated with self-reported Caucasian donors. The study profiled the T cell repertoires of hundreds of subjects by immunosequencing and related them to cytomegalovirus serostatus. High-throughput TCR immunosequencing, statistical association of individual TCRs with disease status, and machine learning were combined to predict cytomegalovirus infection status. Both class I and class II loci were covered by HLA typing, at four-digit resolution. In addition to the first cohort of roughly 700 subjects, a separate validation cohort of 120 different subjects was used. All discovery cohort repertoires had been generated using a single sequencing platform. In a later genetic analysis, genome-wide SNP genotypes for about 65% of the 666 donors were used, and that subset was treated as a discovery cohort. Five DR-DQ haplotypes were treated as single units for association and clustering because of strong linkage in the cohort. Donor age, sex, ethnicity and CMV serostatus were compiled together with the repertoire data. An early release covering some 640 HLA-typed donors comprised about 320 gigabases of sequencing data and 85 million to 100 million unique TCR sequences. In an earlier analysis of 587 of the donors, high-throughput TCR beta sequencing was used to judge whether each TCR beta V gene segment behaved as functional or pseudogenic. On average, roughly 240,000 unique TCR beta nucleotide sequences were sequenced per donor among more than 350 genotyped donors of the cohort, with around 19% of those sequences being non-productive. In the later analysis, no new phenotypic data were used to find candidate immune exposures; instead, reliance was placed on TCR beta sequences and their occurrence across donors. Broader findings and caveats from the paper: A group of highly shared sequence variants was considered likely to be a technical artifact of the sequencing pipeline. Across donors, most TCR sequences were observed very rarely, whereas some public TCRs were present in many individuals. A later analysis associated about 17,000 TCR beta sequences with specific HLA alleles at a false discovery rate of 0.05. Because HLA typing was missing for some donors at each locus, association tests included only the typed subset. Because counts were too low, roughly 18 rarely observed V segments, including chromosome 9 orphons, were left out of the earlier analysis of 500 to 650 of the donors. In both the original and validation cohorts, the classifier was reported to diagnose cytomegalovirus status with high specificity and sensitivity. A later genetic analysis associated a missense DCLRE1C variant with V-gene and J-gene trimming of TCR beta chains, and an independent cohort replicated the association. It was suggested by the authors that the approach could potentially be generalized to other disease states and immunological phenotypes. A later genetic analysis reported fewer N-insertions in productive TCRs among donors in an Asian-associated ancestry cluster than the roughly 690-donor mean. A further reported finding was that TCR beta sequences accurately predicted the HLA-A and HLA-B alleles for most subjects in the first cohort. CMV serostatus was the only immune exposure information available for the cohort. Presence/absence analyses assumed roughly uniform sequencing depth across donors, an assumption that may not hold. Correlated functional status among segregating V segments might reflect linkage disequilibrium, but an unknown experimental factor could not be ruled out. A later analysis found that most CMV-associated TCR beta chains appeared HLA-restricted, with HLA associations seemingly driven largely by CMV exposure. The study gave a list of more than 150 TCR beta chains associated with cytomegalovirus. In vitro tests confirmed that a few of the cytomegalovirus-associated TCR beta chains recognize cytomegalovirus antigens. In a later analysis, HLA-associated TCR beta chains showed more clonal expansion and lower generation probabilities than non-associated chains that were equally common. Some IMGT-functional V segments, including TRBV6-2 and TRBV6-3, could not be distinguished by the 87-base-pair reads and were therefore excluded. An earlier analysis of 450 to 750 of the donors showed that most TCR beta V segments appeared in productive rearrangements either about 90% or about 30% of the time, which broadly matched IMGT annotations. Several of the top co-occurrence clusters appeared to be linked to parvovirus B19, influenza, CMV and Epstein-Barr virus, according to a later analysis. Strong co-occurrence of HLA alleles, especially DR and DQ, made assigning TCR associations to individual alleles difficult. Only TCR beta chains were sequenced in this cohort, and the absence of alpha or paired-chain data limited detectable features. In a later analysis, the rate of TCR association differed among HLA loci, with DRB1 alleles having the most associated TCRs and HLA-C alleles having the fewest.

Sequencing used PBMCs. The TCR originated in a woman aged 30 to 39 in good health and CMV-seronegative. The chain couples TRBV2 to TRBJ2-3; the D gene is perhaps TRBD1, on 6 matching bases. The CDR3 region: CASRKDSGTDTQYF. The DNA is TGTGCCAGCAGGAAGGACAGCGGCACAGATACGCAGTATTTT.